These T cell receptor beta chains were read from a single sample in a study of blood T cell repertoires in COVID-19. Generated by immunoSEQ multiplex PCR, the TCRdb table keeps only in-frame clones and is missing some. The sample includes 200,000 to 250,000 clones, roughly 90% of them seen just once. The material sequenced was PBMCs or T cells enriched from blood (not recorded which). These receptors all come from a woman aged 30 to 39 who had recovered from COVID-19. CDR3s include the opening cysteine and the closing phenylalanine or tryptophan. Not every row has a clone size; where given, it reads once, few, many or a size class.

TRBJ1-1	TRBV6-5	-	CASTGSMNTEAFF
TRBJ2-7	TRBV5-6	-	CASSGAFAYEQYF
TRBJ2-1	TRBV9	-	CASSPRGLADNEQFF
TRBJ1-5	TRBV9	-	CASSLGGVNQPQHF
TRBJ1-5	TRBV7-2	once	CASSPWGDSNQPQHF
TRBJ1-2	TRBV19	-	CASSIQQAYGYTF
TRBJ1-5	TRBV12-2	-	CASRSPGQFGNQPQHF
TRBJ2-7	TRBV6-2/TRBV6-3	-	CASSRDTTVEQYF
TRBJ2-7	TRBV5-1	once	CASSGRTGRVVEQYF
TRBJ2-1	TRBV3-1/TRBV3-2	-	CASSQDGIASYNEQFF
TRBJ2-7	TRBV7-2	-	CASSLAASSYEQYF
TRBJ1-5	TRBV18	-	CASSPSRTGSNQPQHF
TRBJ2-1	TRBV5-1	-	CASSSLAGTYNEQFF
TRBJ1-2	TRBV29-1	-	CSVVRQGDYGYTF
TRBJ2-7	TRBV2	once	CASSENWQYEQYF
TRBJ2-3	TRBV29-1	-	CSVAGEAGQYF
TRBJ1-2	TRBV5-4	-	CASSLGGTSGYTF
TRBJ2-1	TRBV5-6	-	CASSLAGQVRLSEQFF
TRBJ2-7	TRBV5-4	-	CASSKAGTSYEQYF
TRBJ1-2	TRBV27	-	CASSPLGGGGVHGYTF
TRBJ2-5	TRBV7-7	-	CASSLVTSDSVIGETQYF
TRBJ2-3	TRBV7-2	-	CASSLRWSGTRTVDTQYF
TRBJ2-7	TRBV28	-	CASSPGLAGGPHEQYF
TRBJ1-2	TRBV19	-	CASSRDTANYGYTF
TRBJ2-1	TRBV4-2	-	CASSQLVTSGTYNEQFF
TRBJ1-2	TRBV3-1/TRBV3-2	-	CASSPGQGRYYGYTF
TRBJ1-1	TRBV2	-	CASSTLREANTEAFF
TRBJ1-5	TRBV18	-	CASSPSGGREQPQHF
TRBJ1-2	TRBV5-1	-	CASSLGGTSLNYGYTF
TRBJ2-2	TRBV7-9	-	CASSLSGELFF
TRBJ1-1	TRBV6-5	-	CAEFGGTGLVF
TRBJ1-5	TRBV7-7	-	CASSLNQPQHF
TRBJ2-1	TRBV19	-	CASGGQGSYNEQFF
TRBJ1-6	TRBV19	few	CASSISADSPLHF
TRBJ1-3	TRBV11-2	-	CASSFLADSGNTIYF
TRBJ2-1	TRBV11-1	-	CASSSSGRAYNEQFF
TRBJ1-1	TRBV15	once	CATSREESTREAFF
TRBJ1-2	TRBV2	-	CASGGQDYGYTF
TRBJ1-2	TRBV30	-	CAWIPGQNYGYTF
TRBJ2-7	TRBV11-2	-	CASSLGIAGAYEQYF
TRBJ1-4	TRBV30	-	CAWSAREKLFF
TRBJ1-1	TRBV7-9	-	CASSFPGGGSGAEAFF
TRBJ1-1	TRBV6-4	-	CASSSRGRNEIEAFF
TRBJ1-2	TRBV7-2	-	CASSLGAGPTDEVRYGYTF